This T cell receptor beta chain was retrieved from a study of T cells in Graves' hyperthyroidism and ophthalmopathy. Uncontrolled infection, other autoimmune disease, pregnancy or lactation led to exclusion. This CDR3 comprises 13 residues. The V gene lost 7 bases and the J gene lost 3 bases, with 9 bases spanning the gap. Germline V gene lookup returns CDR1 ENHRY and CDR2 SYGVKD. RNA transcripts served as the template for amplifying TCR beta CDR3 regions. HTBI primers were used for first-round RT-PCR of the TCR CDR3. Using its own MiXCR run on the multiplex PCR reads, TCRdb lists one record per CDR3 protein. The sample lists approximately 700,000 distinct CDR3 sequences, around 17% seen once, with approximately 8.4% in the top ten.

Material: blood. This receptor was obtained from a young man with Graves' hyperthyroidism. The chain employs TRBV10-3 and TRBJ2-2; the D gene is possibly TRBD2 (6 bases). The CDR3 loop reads CAIKERDTGELFF. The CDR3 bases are TGTGCCATCAAGGAGCGGGACACCGGGGAGCTGTTTTTT.